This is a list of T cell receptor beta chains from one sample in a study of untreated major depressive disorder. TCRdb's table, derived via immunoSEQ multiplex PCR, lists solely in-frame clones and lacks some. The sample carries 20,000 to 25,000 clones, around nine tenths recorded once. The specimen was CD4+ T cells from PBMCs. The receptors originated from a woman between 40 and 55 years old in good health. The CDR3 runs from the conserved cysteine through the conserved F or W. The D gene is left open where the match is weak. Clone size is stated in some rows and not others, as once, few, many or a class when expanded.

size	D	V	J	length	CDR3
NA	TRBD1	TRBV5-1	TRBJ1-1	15	CASSLVTGGGTEAFF
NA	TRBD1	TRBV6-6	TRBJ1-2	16	CASSGTGLTANYGYTF
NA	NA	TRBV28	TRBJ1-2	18	CASRGTSGGWFEDYGYTF
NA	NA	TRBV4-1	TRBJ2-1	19	CASSQEGRSQRRTYNEQFF
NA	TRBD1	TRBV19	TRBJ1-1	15	CASSAITGGDTEAFF
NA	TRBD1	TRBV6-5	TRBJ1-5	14	CASGPTGVGQPQHF
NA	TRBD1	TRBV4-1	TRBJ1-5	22	CASSQEGIGTGSPVRGNQPQHF
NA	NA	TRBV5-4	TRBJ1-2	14	CASSLAGRAYGYTF
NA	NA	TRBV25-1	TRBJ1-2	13	CASSDGTSYGYTF
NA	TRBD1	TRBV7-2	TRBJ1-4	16	CASSVLGTALNEKLFF
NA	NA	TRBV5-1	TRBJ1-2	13	CASRGTGGHGYTF
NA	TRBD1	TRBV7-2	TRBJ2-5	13	CASSLGQQETQYF
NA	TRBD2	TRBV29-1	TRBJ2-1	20	CSVPLGVIGLSGIIYNEQFF
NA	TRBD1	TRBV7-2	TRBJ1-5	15	CASSQGTGGGQPQHF
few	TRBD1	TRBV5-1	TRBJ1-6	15	CASSLVGQGDSPLHF
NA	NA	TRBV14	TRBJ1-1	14	CASSQESYRTEAFF
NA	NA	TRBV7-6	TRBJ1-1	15	CASSFGQGFVTEAFF
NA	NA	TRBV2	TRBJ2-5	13	CASSRRREDTQYF
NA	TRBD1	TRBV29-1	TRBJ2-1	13	CSVETGGVNEQFF
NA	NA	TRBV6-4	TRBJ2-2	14	CASRRGQNTGELFF
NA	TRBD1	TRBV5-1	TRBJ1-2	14	CASSPDRGGYGYTF
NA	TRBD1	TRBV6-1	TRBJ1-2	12	CASIRDRYGYTF